These T cell receptor beta chains were read from a single sample in a study of blood T cells in healthy people across ages. Each CDR3 protein gets one entry after TCRdb re-called the 5' RACE reads with MiXCR. The data hold roughly 800,000 distinct CDR3 sequences, with 20% to 30% observed a single time. The sample also formed part of further work on T cells of mothers and their children.

The sample taken for sequencing was blood. These TCRs come from a boy younger than 18 in good health. Each CDR3 is given with its conserved first and last residue. The D gene is left open where the match is weak. Clone size appears in some rows only: once, few, many, or a class for an expanded clone.

abundance,j_gene,d_gene,v_gene,CDR3aa,CDR3nt
few,TRBJ1-1,-,TRBV12-3/TRBV12-4,CASSLDHRTEAFF,TGTGCCAGCAGTTTAGACCATCGGACTGAAGCTTTCTTT
-,TRBJ2-1,TRBD2,TRBV28,CASRISGGTYNELFF,TGTGCCAGCAGAATTAGCGGGGGAACCTACAATGAGCTGTTCTTC
-,TRBJ2-5,-,TRBV7-2,CASSPRGAGPETQYF,TGTGCCAGCAGCCCTAGGGGGGCAGGACCAGAGACCCAGTACTTC
few,TRBJ1-3,-,TRBV2,CASAVLSGNTIYF,TGTGCCAGTGCGGTCCTCTCTGGAAACACCATATATTTT
-,TRBJ1-2,TRBD1,TRBV7-4,CASSLMGQGQGPIFGYTF,TGTGCCAGCAGCTTAATGGGACAGGGGCAGGGACCTATCTTTGGCTACACCTTC
-,TRBJ1-1,TRBD1,TRBV12-3/TRBV12-4,CAGSLQGANTGAFF,TGTGCCGGCAGCTTACAGGGGGCGAACACTGGAGCTTTCTTT
few,TRBJ1-1,-,TRBV6-5,CASSYGEVNTEAFF,TGTGCCAGCAGTTACGGGGAAGTGAACACTGAAGCTTTCTTT
-,TRBJ2-3,TRBD2,TRBV7-3,CASSLLAGGQHLDTDTQYF,TGTGCCAGCAGCCTTTTAGCGGGGGGCCAGCATCTGGACACAGATACGCAGTATTTT
few,TRBJ2-1,TRBD1,TRBV2,CASSPWGRDRGLTKEQFF,TGTGCCAGCAGTCCCTGGGGACGGGACAGGGGGCTTACAAAGGAGCAGTTCTTC
-,TRBJ2-3,-,TRBV12-3/TRBV12-4,CASSFGGAPTDAEYF,TGTGCCAGCAGTTTTGGCGGGGCCCCCACAGATGCGGAGTATTTT
-,TRBJ2-3,-,TRBV28,CASSLPGGVTQYF,TGTGCCAGCAGTTTACCAGGGGGGGTCACGCAGTATTTT
few,TRBJ2-5,-,TRBV5-1,CASSLSAGGLETQYF,TGCGCCAGCAGCTTGTCAGCTGGTGGGTTGGAGACCCAGTACTTC
many,TRBJ2-7,-,TRBV25-1,CASSTYYEQYF,TGTGCCAGCAGTACCTACTACGAGCAGTACTTC
-,TRBJ2-7,TRBD1,TRBV25-1,CASSDDRGPSYEQYF,TGTGCCAGCAGTGATGACAGGGGGCCCTCCTACGAGCAGTACTTC
few,TRBJ2-3,TRBD2,TRBV29-1,CSVEGGGRRTDTQYF,TGCAGCGTTGAAGGGGGCGGGAGGCGGACAGATACGCAGTATTTT
-,TRBJ2-3,TRBD1,TRBV5-1,CASSLQGITDTQYF,TGCGCCAGCAGCTTACAGGGGATCACAGATACGCAGTATTTT
few,TRBJ1-2,-,TRBV4-1,CASSQEGNYGYTF,TGCGCCAGCAGCCAAGAGGGAAACTACGGCTACACCTTC
-,TRBJ2-1,-,TRBV24-1,CATSDPTGAQGYNEQFF,TGTGCCACCAGTGATCCCACCGGGGCCCAGGGCTACAATGAGCAGTTCTTC
-,TRBJ2-5,-,TRBV6-1,CASSRLGLPYQETQYF,TGTGCCAGCAGTCGCCTGGGACTTCCATACCAAGAGACCCAGTACTTC
-,TRBJ2-3,-,TRBV6-5,CASSYSLAGGVRGVTDTQYF,TGTGCCAGCAGTTACTCACTAGCCGGGGGCGTCCGGGGGGTCACAGATACGCAGTATTTT
-,TRBJ2-7,TRBD2,TRBV20-1,CSALIPGGFYEQYF,TGCAGTGCGCTAATTCCCGGGGGGTTTTACGAGCAGTACTTC
-,TRBJ1-4,-,TRBV20-1,CSARGGSGEKLFF,TGCAGTGCTAGAGGGGGTTCAGGAGAAAAACTGTTTTTT
-,TRBJ1-2,-,TRBV20-1,CSASKQDYGYTF,TGCAGTGCTAGCAAACAGGACTATGGCTACACCTTC
few,TRBJ1-1,-,TRBV25-1,CASMPAFF,TGTGCCAGCATGCCAGCTTTCTTT
-,TRBJ2-3,-,TRBV15,CATSREWGTDTQYF,TGTGCCACCAGCAGAGAGTGGGGCACAGATACGCAGTATTTT
-,TRBJ2-5,-,TRBV7-8,CASDRTPQETQYF,TGTGCCAGCGACCGGACACCTCAAGAGACCCAGTACTTC
-,TRBJ2-1,TRBD1,TRBV29-1,CSVALPGGGWNEQFF,TGCAGCGTTGCCCTCCCAGGGGGCGGGTGGAATGAGCAGTTCTTC
-,TRBJ2-7,TRBD2,TRBV30,CAWSGEGARVSYEQYF,TGTGCCTGGAGTGGGGAGGGCGCCCGGGTCTCCTACGAGCAGTACTTC
few,TRBJ1-5,-,TRBV4-1,CASSPHYSNQPQHF,TGCGCCAGCAGCCCGCACTATAGCAATCAGCCCCAGCATTTT
-,TRBJ2-1,TRBD2,TRBV3-1,CASSQDISGGAPIEQFF,TGTGCCAGCAGCCAAGACATCAGCGGGGGGGCGCCCATTGAGCAGTTCTTC
few,TRBJ2-2,TRBD1,TRBV5-1,CASSLEQGAGELFF,TGCGCCAGCAGCTTGGAGCAGGGGGCCGGGGAGCTGTTTTTT
few,TRBJ1-2,TRBD1,TRBV6-5,CASSYGNEDRSYGYTF,TGTGCCAGCAGTTACGGGAATGAGGACAGGTCTTATGGCTACACCTTC
-,TRBJ1-5,TRBD1,TRBV9,CASSVGQGSNQPQHF,TGTGCCAGCAGCGTCGGACAGGGTAGCAATCAGCCCCAGCATTTT
-,TRBJ2-7,-,TRBV27,CASSLSMGGEQYF,TGTGCCAGCAGTTTATCGATGGGTGGCGAGCAGTACTTC
-,TRBJ1-5,-,TRBV30,CAWRRDSAPNQPQHF,TGTGCCTGGAGACGGGACTCCGCACCCAATCAGCCCCAGCATTTT
-,TRBJ2-5,-,TRBV20-1,CSARLGLRETQYF,TGCAGTGCTAGATTAGGACTGAGGGAGACCCAGTACTTC
-,TRBJ1-1,TRBD1,TRBV10-3,CAISDEGADTEAFF,TGTGCCATCAGTGATGAGGGGGCGGACACTGAAGCTTTCTTT
-,TRBJ1-4,-,TRBV7-8,CASSLARSRAGEKLFF,TGTGCCAGCAGCTTAGCGAGGAGCAGGGCTGGCGAAAAACTGTTTTTT
few,TRBJ2-1,TRBD2,TRBV15,CATSRERTSGDPTYNEQFF,TGTGCCACCAGCAGAGAGAGGACTAGCGGGGATCCTACCTACAATGAGCAGTTCTTC
few,TRBJ2-1,TRBD2,TRBV7-9,CASSLGLAGVEEQFF,TGTGCCAGCAGCCTTGGGCTAGCGGGGGTAGAGGAGCAGTTCTTC
few,TRBJ1-4,-,TRBV12-3/TRBV12-4,CASSFRGQGSDEDEKLFF,TGTGCCAGCAGTTTTAGGGGACAAGGGAGCGATGAAGATGAAAAACTGTTTTTT
few,TRBJ2-5,TRBD2,TRBV2,CASSEAWATSGGTKETQYF,TGTGCCAGCAGTGAAGCATGGGCGACTAGCGGGGGGACCAAAGAGACCCAGTACTTC
few,TRBJ2-7,-,TRBV19,CASSTSLEGEQYF,TGTGCCAGTAGCACAAGTTTGGAGGGCGAGCAGTACTTC
-,TRBJ2-6,TRBD2,TRBV6-5,CASSTAGRAGANVLTF,TGTGCCAGCAGCACCGCTGGGAGGGCTGGGGCCAACGTCCTGACTTTC
few,TRBJ2-7,TRBD1,TRBV29-1,CSVEGTGPSYEQYF,TGCAGCGTTGAAGGGACAGGGCCCTCCTACGAGCAGTACTTC
-,TRBJ2-5,TRBD1,TRBV5-1,CASSRDRAKRRETQYF,TGCGCCAGCAGCCGAGACAGGGCGAAGCGGAGGGAGACCCAGTACTTC